This T cell receptor (beta chain) was identified during a study of blood T cell repertoires in COVID-19. Study-level information: Samples representing acute and convalescent COVID-19 were sourced from the United States, Italy and Spain. From T cells, B-cell-depleted T cells, or PBMCs came the material, which was cDNA or gDNA.

Source study methods: Reference gene primer amplification yielded estimated nucleated cell counts. Profiled with immunoSEQ multiplex PCR; TCRdb holds only in-frame clones, not every one. That table is the source of V, J and clone size, and D and trimming were worked out from the DNA. This table has about 120,000 clones, 84% appearing once. The V end was cut by 6 bases, the J end by 3 bases, with 15 bases between. Germline lookup yields CDR1 MNHEY and CDR2 SMNVEV (reference sequence). The CDR3 sequence is 14 residues long. The V and J genes are TRBV27 and TRBJ2-7, with D perhaps matching TRBD1 (6 bases). Sequenced material: peripheral blood. This receptor was obtained from a woman in her forties with acute or convalescent COVID-19. The CDR3 region is CASRGLGDNYEQYF. CDR3 DNA sequence: TGTGCCAGCAGGGGCCTCGGGGACAACTACGAGCAGTACTTC.